This paragraph reports one T cell receptor beta chain. The source of the sample is a study of blood T cell repertoires in COVID-19. Whole-study context: T cells, B-cell-depleted T cells, or PBMCs supplied cDNA or gDNA.

The CDR3 extends over 16 amino acids. Germline CDR1 SGHRS, CDR2 YFSETQ. Losses at the gene ends were 6 bases for V and 10 bases for J; bases not matched to a gene: 14. Only in-frame clones appear in the TCRdb table, and some are missing; sequencing was by immunoSEQ multiplex PCR. Among more than 200,000 clones listed, under 90% were seen once. This chain links TRBV5-1 with TRBJ1-6, with 9 bases identical to TRBD1. The TCR sequence derives from a man aged 40-49 years who had recovered from COVID-19. The sequenced sample was PBMCs or T cells enriched from blood (not recorded which). CDR3 bases: TGCGCCAGCAAATCCTCCCCGGGACAGGGAACATCACCCCTCCACTTT. It specifies CASKSSPGQGTSPLHF. The whole variable domain, filled in from reference TRBV5-1 and TRBJ1-6, reads KAGVTQTPRYLIKTRGQQVTLSCSPISGHRSVSWYQQTPGQGLQFLFEYFSETQRNKGNFPGRFSGRQFSNSRSEMNVSTLELGDSALYLCASKSSPGQGTSPLHFGNGTRLTVT.